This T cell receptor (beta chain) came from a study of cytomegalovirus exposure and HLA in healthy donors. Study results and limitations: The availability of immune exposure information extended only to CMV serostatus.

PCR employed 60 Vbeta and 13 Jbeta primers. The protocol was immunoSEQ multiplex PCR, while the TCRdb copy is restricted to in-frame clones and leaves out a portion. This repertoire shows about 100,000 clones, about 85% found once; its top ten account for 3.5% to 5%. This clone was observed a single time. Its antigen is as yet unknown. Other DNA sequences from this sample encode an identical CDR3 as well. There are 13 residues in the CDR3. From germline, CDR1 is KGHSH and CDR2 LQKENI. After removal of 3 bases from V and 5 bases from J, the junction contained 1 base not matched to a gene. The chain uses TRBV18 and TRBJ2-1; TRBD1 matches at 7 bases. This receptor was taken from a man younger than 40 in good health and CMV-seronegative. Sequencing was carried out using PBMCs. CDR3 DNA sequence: TGTGCCAGCTCACCGGGACAGAACAATGAGCAGTTCTTC. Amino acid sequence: CASSPGQNNEQFF. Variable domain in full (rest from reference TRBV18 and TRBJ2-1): NAGVMQNPRHLVRRRGQEARLRCSPMKGHSHVYWYRQLPEEGLKFMVYLQKENIIDESGMPKERFSAEFPKEGPSILRIQQVVRGDSAAYFCASSPGQNNEQFFGPGTRLTVL.